By share, the clone carrying this TCR beta chain ranks as medium-sized. The target antigen is unknown. This specimen belongs to a study of neoadjuvant anti-PD-1 for oral cavity cancer. Whole-study context: Before surgery, most patients got three to four biweekly 3 mg/kg nivolumab doses.

Whole-study findings and limits: TCR analyses covered only a few patients per response group.

The CDR3 extends over 14 amino acids. V was clipped by 2 bases and J by 1 base; unmatched bases: 2. The germline V gene encodes CDR1 SGHDT and CDR2 YYEEEE. Noted time point: after neoadjuvant nivolumab, at surgical resection. Patients had newly diagnosed, untreated stage II-IVA oral cavity squamous cell carcinoma. Assay: immunoSEQ multiplex PCR; the TCRdb copy retains only in-frame clones and omits some. The sample has 23,000 or so clones, roughly 29% seen once; the top ten hold 15% to 20%. This rearrangement joins TRBV5-6 to TRBJ2-7; 8 bases line up with TRBD1. This sample comprised tumor tissue, obtained after nivolumab (anti-PD-1) treatment. This clonotype was obtained from a person aged 35-79 years with oral cavity squamous cell carcinoma. CDR3 DNA: TGTGCCAGCAGCTTACGACAGGGGTCCTACGAGCAGTACTTC. Its translation is CASSLRQGSYEQYF.